What follows is one TCR beta chain and its context. Its antigen is still unknown. Every subset had its genomic DNA shared out evenly among several immunoSEQ plates. Method: immunoSEQ multiplex PCR; TCRdb's copy keeps in-frame clones and lacks some. The sample lists approximately 2,300,000 clones; under 95% were seen once. In germline, CDR1 is KGHSH, CDR2 LQKENI. The CDR3 runs 17 residues. The ends lost 4 bases at V and 9 bases at J; junction bases unmatched: 16. These data originate in a study of shared clonotypes between healthy human individuals. Study details: A couple of women and a few men aged 18 to 49 served as donors. Whole-study results and caveats: The study sampled only blood, and tissue repertoires likely differ.

A CD45RA+ naive subset and a CD45RA-negative memory subset were split from CD4+ cells. The J gene is TRBJ1-4, the V gene TRBV18; TRBD1 aligns across 8 bases. The sequence was collected from a man younger than 30 in good health. Some clones in this sample may be carry-over from other donors' samples. The sample was naive CD4+ T cells from PBMCs. Specified subset: CD45RA+ positively selected. The CDR3 region has the DNA TGTGCCAGCTCACGACGGACAGGGTGGGCGATCAAGAAAAAACTGTTTTTT. Amino acids: CASSRRTGWAIKKKLFF.